This T cell receptor beta chain was sequenced in a study of blood T cell repertoires in COVID-19. V shed 11 bases, J shed 2 bases, and the junction held 5 bases outside the gene matches. The germline CDR1 and CDR2 sequences are MDHEN and SYDVKM. CDR3 size: 13 residues. Method: immunoSEQ multiplex PCR; TCRdb's copy keeps in-frame clones and lacks some. Counted here are around 180,000 clones, 84% occurring once; the ten biggest clones make up 9.5% to 15%. The sequenced material came from PBMCs or T cells enriched from blood (not recorded which). The origin of this receptor is a man in his forties or fifties who had recovered from COVID-19. The chain has TRBV28 and TRBJ2-2; 7 nucleotides line up with TRBD2. The CDR3 spells CAGRGGNTGELFF. In DNA, the CDR3 is TGTGCCGGGCGCGGGGGAAACACCGGGGAGCTGTTTTTT. Full variable domain (rest looked up from reference TRBV28 and TRBJ2-2): DVKVTQSSRYLVKRTGEKVFLECVQDMDHENMFWYRQDPGLGLRLIYFSYDVKMKEKGDIPEGYSVSREKKERFSLILESASTNQTSMYLCAGRGGNTGELFFGEGSRLTVL.